This is a list of T cell receptor beta chains from one sample in a study of cytomegalovirus exposure and HLA in healthy donors. Sequencing used immunoSEQ multiplex PCR; TCRdb keeps in-frame clones, though not all of them. The repertoire holds 95,000 to 150,000 clones, with 70% to 80% as singletons. Sequencing was carried out using PBMCs. These receptors came from a man aged 40-55 years in good health and CMV-seropositive. Each CDR3 is given with its conserved first and last residue. D genes are given only for firm matches. Only some rows state a clone size, as once, few, many or a class for expanded clones.

>NA|TRBJ2-2|NA|TRBV28
CASSPQWTGELFF
TGTGCCAGCAGTCCTCAGTGGACCGGGGAGCTGTTTTTT
>NA|TRBJ1-5|TRBD1|TRBV6-6
CASRSRRQGTDQPQHF
TGTGCCAGCAGATCCCGCAGACAGGGGACGGATCAGCCCCAGCATTTT
>NA|TRBJ2-1|NA|TRBV9
CASSVTLADNEQFF
TGTGCCAGCAGCGTAACGCTAGCAGACAATGAGCAGTTCTTC
>NA|TRBJ2-7|NA|TRBV12-5
CASVPTPSYEQYF
TGTGCTAGTGTCCCGACACCTTCCTACGAGCAGTACTTC
>NA|TRBJ2-3|NA|TRBV19
CASSLGLPGDTQYF
TGTGCCAGTAGTTTGGGACTGCCCGGCGATACGCAGTATTTT
>NA|TRBJ2-7|NA|TRBV29-1
CSVAWTAYEQYF
TGCAGCGTAGCTTGGACAGCCTACGAGCAGTACTTC
>NA|TRBJ2-3|TRBD2|TRBV13
CASSSRLAGGQGTDTQYF
TGTGCCAGCAGCTCAAGACTAGCGGGAGGGCAGGGCACAGATACGCAGTATTTT
>few|TRBJ1-2|NA|TRBV6-5
CASSPSSRYGYTF
TGTGCCAGCAGTCCCAGTTCCCGCTATGGCTACACCTTC
>NA|TRBJ1-4|TRBD1|TRBV18
CASSLADRGRDEKLFF
TGTGCCAGCTCGCTGGCGGACAGGGGGCGCGATGAAAAACTGTTTTTT
>NA|TRBJ1-1|TRBD1|TRBV28
CASSVNRGRLTEAFF
TGTGCCAGCAGTGTAAACAGGGGGAGGCTCACTGAAGCTTTCTTT
>NA|TRBJ2-7|TRBD1|TRBV5-6
CASRTGTGGYEQYF
TGTGCCAGCAGGACCGGGACAGGGGGCTACGAGCAGTACTTC
>NA|TRBJ1-1|TRBD1|TRBV11-2
CASNIQGGTEAFF
TGTGCCAGCAACATCCAGGGGGGAACTGAAGCTTTCTTT
>NA|TRBJ1-5|TRBD1|TRBV4-1
CASSQSRTGENQPQHF
TGCGCCAGCAGCCAATCCAGGACAGGGGAAAATCAGCCCCAGCATTTT
>NA|TRBJ2-2|TRBD2|TRBV7-7
CASGTVTGELFF
TGTGCTAGCGGGACTGTCACCGGGGAGCTGTTTTTT
>few|TRBJ2-1|NA|TRBV6-5
CASSSWPGSEQFF
TGTGCCAGCAGTTCCTGGCCGGGGAGTGAGCAGTTCTTC